The 30 T cell receptor beta chains presented below share a single source sample, sequenced in a study of blood T cells in healthy people across ages. A sample-barcoded 5' primer and a J-beta primer mix were used in a second PCR of roughly 7 to 11 cycles. One entry per CDR3 protein, called by TCRdb with MiXCR from the 5' RACE reads. Among roughly 550,000 distinct CDR3 sequences listed, around 24% were seen once. These records were also assigned to another study, of T cells of mothers and their children.

The material sequenced was blood. These receptors all come from a boy aged 5-17 years in good health.

The rearrangement links TRBV24-1 to TRBJ2-5, with TRBD1 identical over 7 bases. The end of the DNA aligns better with TRBJ2-1, so the J call may be wrong. The CDR3 covers 14 residues. In germline, CDR1 is KGHDR, CDR2 SFDVKD. The CDR3 DNA follows: TGTGCCACCAGTGATCCGGGACAGACGGATGAGCAGTTCTTC. Amino acid sequence: CATSDPGQTDEQFF.

V and J are TRBV4-3 and TRBJ2-7, with a weak D call TRBD1 (6 bases). CDR3 size: 18 residues. V was pared by 0 bases and J by 4 bases, with 22 bases between. Germline CDR1 LGHNA, CDR2 YSLEER. The CDR3 spells CASSQEYAGAVNEYEQYF. CDR3 nucleotide sequence: TGCGCCAGCAGCCAAGAATATGCAGGGGCAGTCAACGAGTACGAGCAGTACTTC.

In its sample, this clonotype was seen a few times. V gene TRBV5-6 combines with J gene TRBJ1-3, with 9 bases that match TRBD1. Per germline, CDR1 SGHDT and CDR2 YYEEEE. The V and J ends lost 4 bases and 1 base, in that order; junction bases with no gene match: 6. CDR3 size: 16 residues. The CDR3, as DNA: TGTGCCAGCAGCGAGTTACAGGGGGCTTCTGGAAACACCATATATTTT. Amino acid sequence: CASSELQGASGNTIYF.

This clonotype was observed many times. The chain employs TRBV7-6 and TRBJ2-7; D may be TRBD1 (6 bases). Germline assignment: CDR1 SGHVS and CDR2 FNYEAQ. CDR3 length: 14 amino acids. Trimming removed 2 bases at V and 3 bases at J, with 11 bases between. The CDR3 is CASSLTGQLYEQYF. The CDR3 region has the DNA TGTGCCAGCAGCTTAACGGGACAACTCTACGAGCAGTACTTC.

The chain is built from TRBV12-3 or TRBV12-4 and TRBJ1-4; 8 bases fit TRBD1. The CDR3 runs 18 residues. Unmatched junction bases numbered 13, after V lost 3 bases and J lost 4 bases. CDR3 DNA sequence: TGTGCCAGCAGTTTTATCCGCAGGGGGCTGCGCGGTAATGAAAAACTGTTTTTT. Encoded protein: CASSFIRRGLRGNEKLFF.

V usage is TRBV25-1 and J usage is TRBJ2-5; unclear D gene. The J call may be in error: the DNA end matches TRBJ2-7 better. CDR1 and CDR2 from the germline V gene are MGHDK and SYGVNS. This CDR3 has 13 amino acids. The CDR3 bases are TGTGCCAGCAGTTTTTCAGACACCTACGAGCAGTACTTC. Translated: CASSFSDTYEQYF.

The table lists this clonotype with a few counts. An end of the junction differs from the germline gene, which may be a read error. This sequence joins TRBV14 and TRBJ1-2; TRBD1 aligns across 8 bases. Germline loops: CDR1 SGHDN, CDR2 FVKESK. The CDR3 covers 14 residues. The CDR3 DNA is TGTGCCAGCAGCCGGGCAGGGGGCGATGATGGCTATACCTTC. Protein: CASSRAGGDDGYTF.

This clonotype has only a few counts. V is TRBV2 and J is TRBJ2-7, with 7 nucleotides matching TRBD1. V lost 6 bases, J lost 0 bases, and 5 bases stayed unmatched. Germline values: CDR1 SNHLY, CDR2 FYNNEI. The CDR3 spans 14 residues. Written as DNA, the CDR3 is TGTGCCAGCAGAAAGGGACAGACCTCCTACGAGCAGTACTTC. It translates to CASRKGQTSYEQYF.

This clonotype was found a few times. The chain uses TRBV29-1 and TRBJ2-5; TRBD1 aligns across 8 bases. The J call may be in error: the DNA end matches TRBJ2-1 better. From germline, CDR1 is SQVTM and CDR2 ANQGSEA. This CDR3 spans 14 amino acids. In DNA form, the CDR3 reads TGCAGCTTAGTTCCGGGACAGGTTTACAATGAGCAGTTCTTC. This translates into CSLVPGQVYNEQFF.

The chain uses TRBV7-2 and TRBJ2-4; 14 bases fit TRBD2. Germline V gene sequence: CDR1 SGHTA, CDR2 FQGNSA. The CDR3 spans 18 residues. J was trimmed by 1 base and V by 0 bases; bases with no gene match: 2. This CDR3 reads CASSLAWTSGRAKNIQYF. CDR3 nucleotides: TGTGCCAGCAGCTTAGCGTGGACTAGCGGGAGGGCCAAAAACATTCAGTACTTC.

This clonotype was detected a few times. This rearrangement joins TRBV7-2 to TRBJ2-5; 10 nucleotides match TRBD2. The J segment lost 5 bases and the V segment lost 6 bases, leaving 6 bases of the junction unmatched. This CDR3 comprises 14 residues. Germline-derived CDR1 and CDR2 are SGHTA and FQGNSA. The CDR3 DNA reads TGTGCCAGCAGGCTAGCGGGAGCGGGTGAGACCCAGTACTTC. Its translation: CASRLAGAGETQYF.

The V call is TRBV29-1, the J call TRBJ1-1; 8 bases match TRBD1. J was trimmed by 7 bases and V by 1 base; bases with no gene match: 5. The CDR3 has 13 residues. Germline V lookup: CDR1 SQVTM, CDR2 ANQGSEA. The CDR3, as DNA: TGCAGCGTTGAAGGCGACAGGGGTCTTGAAGCTTTCTTT. Residues: CSVEGDRGLEAFF.

This clonotype was recorded a few times. This rearrangement joins TRBV5-1 to TRBJ1-1; the D gene is possibly TRBD1 (6 bases). The CDR3 extends over 14 amino acids. V gave up 0 bases and J gave up 5 bases, with 11 bases separating them. Per germline, CDR1 SGHRS and CDR2 YFSETQ. The CDR3 sequence: CASSLGGQRTEAFF. The DNA of the CDR3 is TGCGCCAGCAGCTTGGGTGGACAGAGAACTGAAGCTTTCTTT.

This clonotype showed up just a few times. V is TRBV6-5 and J is TRBJ1-2, with a possible D match to TRBD1 (5 bases). Germline V CDR1 and CDR2: MNHEY, SVGAGI. The CDR3 is made up of 14 amino acids. V gave up 7 bases and J gave up 2 bases, with 14 bases separating them. CDR3 sequence: CASTQLAGNYGYTF. DNA of the CDR3: TGTGCCAGCACCCAATTAGCAGGGAACTATGGCTACACCTTC.

The CDR3 nucleotides are TGTGCCAGCAGTTTCACGGTGGGAACAGATACGCAGTATTTT. Protein: CASSFTVGTDTQYF. This chain uses TRBV12-3 or TRBV12-4 with TRBJ2-3; D unclear. V was cut by 3 bases and J by 3 bases, with 10 bases left in between. The CDR3 is made up of 14 amino acids.

V gene TRBV4-1 combines with J gene TRBJ2-1; a weak D match, TRBD1 (5 bases). CDR3 size: 14 residues. Germline V gene sequence: CDR1 MGHRA, CDR2 YSYEKL. The V end lost 3 bases, the J end lost 7 bases, and 13 bases lay between the germline ends. The CDR3 reads CASSHSGRRNEQFF. The CDR3 DNA reads TGCGCCAGCAGCCATTCAGGGCGACGTAATGAGCAGTTCTTC.

The rearrangement uses TRBV9 and TRBJ2-7; unclear D gene. With 1 base removed from V and 6 bases from J, the gap between germline ends came to 11 bases. CDR1 is SGDLS, CDR2 YYNGEE, per germline. This CDR3 has 13 residues. This CDR3 is CASSVTDHCEQYF. CDR3 in DNA: TGTGCCAGCAGCGTAACAGACCACTGCGAGCAGTACTTC.

Turning to this clonotype: Germline and junction disagree at one end, which may indicate a read error. The genes are TRBV28 and TRBJ2-6; perhaps TRBD2 as D (6 bases). The CDR3 extends over 16 amino acids. Germline V gene sequence: CDR1 MDHEN, CDR2 SYDVKM. CDR3 nucleotides: TGTGCCAGCAGTTCCGGACACGGGACTGGGGCCAACGTCCCGACTTTC. Its protein product is CASSSGHGTGANVPTF.

J is TRBJ2-5 and V is TRBV29-1; TRBD1 matches 7 bases. Near its end, the DNA agrees better with TRBJ2-7, so the J call may be wrong. The CDR3 sequence is 13 residues long. The germline V gene has CDR1 SQVTM and CDR2 ANQGSEA. The chain's CDR3 is CSAGRNTGDEQYF. CDR3 sequence (DNA): TGCAGCGCCGGAAGAAATACAGGGGACGAGCAGTACTTC.

The chain carries TRBV4-3 and TRBJ1-4; D call uncertain. CDR3 size: 15 residues. Trimming removed 5 bases at V and 8 bases at J, with 18 bases between. Germline V gene sequence: CDR1 LGHNA, CDR2 YSLEER. The CDR3 region has the DNA TGCGCCAGCAGCACGCAGGTGGTTTTTAACGAAAAACTGTTTTTT. As protein: CASSTQVVFNEKLFF.

CDR3 loop: CSASPGDTQYF. The DNA for the CDR3 is TGCAGTGCTAGTCCGGGAGATACGCAGTATTTT. The genes are TRBV20-1 and TRBJ2-3; D unclear. CDR1 is DFQATT and CDR2 is SNEGSKA in the germline V gene (reference sequence). This CDR3 is built from 11 residues. Between the trimmed V and J ends, which lost 3 bases and 5 bases, there was a span of 6 bases.

The chain is built from TRBV7-9 and TRBJ2-1, with D possibly being TRBD2 (6 bases). V lost 5 bases to trimming and J lost 6 bases, with 11 bases between them. The germline CDR1 and CDR2 sequences are SEHNR and FQNEAQ (reference sequence). The CDR3 is made up of 13 amino acids. In nucleotides, the CDR3 is TGTGCCAGCAGCCAGGGAGGCCTCAATGAGCAGTTCTTC. Translating it yields CASSQGGLNEQFF.

This clonotype was found a few times. J is TRBJ2-7 and V is TRBV6-5, with D perhaps matching TRBD1 (6 bases). V was cut by 6 bases and J by 3 bases, with 15 bases left in between. This CDR3 region has 14 residues. Germline V gene lookup returns CDR1 MNHEY and CDR2 SVGAGI. The CDR3 bases are TGTGCCAGCAGCAGAGGGGGTGGGGTCTACGAGCAGTACTTC. Its protein is CASSRGGGVYEQYF.

The chain recombines TRBV29-1 with TRBJ2-5; D remains ambiguous. Germline assignment: CDR1 SQVTM and CDR2 ANQGSEA. The CDR3 is 14 residues long. V lost 1 base, J lost 5 bases, and 14 bases lay in between. In DNA form, the CDR3 reads TGCAGCGTTGAAGTCGGACCGATGGGGGAGACCCAGTACTTC. Residues: CSVEVGPMGETQYF.

With respect to this clonotype: A much larger clonotype is one base distant, so this may be a read error. The gene calls are TRBV12-3 or TRBV12-4 and TRBJ1-1; 7 nucleotides match TRBD1. CDR3 length: 14 amino acids. DNA for the CDR3: TGTGCCAGCAGCCTGGGACAGCGGGGTACTGAATCTTTCTTT. Protein: CASSLGQRGTESFF.

This clonotype has just a few counts. The V gene is TRBV7-2, the J gene TRBJ1-1, with a weak D call TRBD1 (6 bases). Trimming removed 11 bases at V and 5 bases at J, with 18 bases between. Germline lookup yields CDR1 SGHTA and CDR2 FQGNSA. CDR3 length: 13 residues. CDR3: CASGLGGRTEAFF. The CDR3 region has the DNA TGTGCCTCCGGATTAGGGGGGAGAACTGAAGCTTTCTTT. Using reference TRBV7-2 and TRBJ1-1 for the parts outside the CDR3, the full variable domain is GAGVSQSPSNKVTEKGKDVELRCDPISGHTALYWYRQSLGQGLEFLIYFQGNSAPDKSGLPSDRFSAERTGGSVSTLTIQRTQQEDSAVYLCASGLGGRTEAFFGQGTRLTVV.

This clonotype was detected ten times or more. The gene calls are TRBV28 and TRBJ2-7; the D is unclear. CDR1 MDHEN and CDR2 SYDVKM come from the germline V gene. V dropped 4 bases and J dropped 2 bases, with 15 bases sitting between them. The CDR3 spans 15 residues. CDR3 loop: CASSSVPDATYEQYF. The CDR3 nucleotides are TGTGCCAGCAGTTCTGTCCCGGATGCTACCTACGAGCAGTACTTC.

With respect to this clonotype: The germline gene is not matched at one end of the junction; a read error may be the cause. This chain connects TRBV24-1 to TRBJ2-5; D is unclear. From germline, CDR1 is KGHDR and CDR2 SFDVKD. The CDR3 runs to 13 residues. CDR3 in DNA: TGTCCCACCTCTACACTGTACCAAGAGACCCAGTACTTC. This sequence encodes CPTSTLYQETQYF.

This clonotype was picked up a small number of times. This chain links TRBV29-1 with TRBJ2-1; 7 bases fit TRBD2. V lost 2 bases, J lost 2 bases, and 9 bases stayed unmatched. The CDR3 loop spans 16 amino acids. The V gene's germline CDR1 is SQVTM and CDR2 ANQGSEA. CDR3 protein: CSVEPRLAQPYNEQFF. The CDR3 region has the DNA TGCAGCGTTGAACCCCGACTAGCCCAGCCCTACAATGAGCAGTTCTTC.

The chain uses TRBV29-1 and TRBJ2-7; 9 bases map to TRBD2. The junction had 3 bases not matched to a gene; V was cut back by 4 bases and J by 2 bases. CDR1 is SQVTM, CDR2 ANQGSEA, per germline. CDR3 length equals 13 residues. The CDR3 protein is CSVVLAGTYEQYF. For the CDR3, the DNA is TGCAGCGTTGTCCTAGCGGGAACCTACGAGCAGTACTTC.